This TCR beta chain was sequenced in a study of T cells in localized non-small cell lung cancer. General observations from the study: Higher T cell density in the blood was associated with longer overall survival, whereas higher adjacent-lung clonality associated with shorter survival. Among the top 100 tumor clones, a median 57 appeared in adjacent lung. Uninvolved adjacent lung had the highest recorded T cell clonality, with tumor below it. Investigators sequenced only a single tumor region, leaving heterogeneity possible.

This table comes from immunoSEQ multiplex PCR, and its TCRdb copy is limited to in-frame clones, with some not included. The sample has fewer than 95,000 clones, around 90% seen once; the top ten hold over 3.5%. Deletions cut 1 base from V and 2 bases from J, with 14 bases between. The germline V gene has CDR1 SEHNR and CDR2 FQNEAQ (reference sequence). The CDR3 is 16 amino acids. On this clone itself: Its antigen is not identified.

The sequencing used PBMCs, collected before any cancer treatment. The chain uses TRBV7-9 and TRBJ2-5, with D perhaps TRBD1 or TRBD2 (5 bases each). The sequence derives from a woman aged 40 to 75 with stage II squamous cell lung carcinoma. The CDR3 is CASSLVSGSLQETQYF. CDR3 nucleotides: TGTGCCAGCAGCTTAGTCTCAGGGAGCCTTCAAGAGACCCAGTACTTC.